This T cell receptor beta chain appears in the sequencing data of a study of blood T cell repertoires in COVID-19. Study as a whole: Researchers got acute and convalescent COVID-19 samples from the United States, Italy and Spain. T cells, B-cell-depleted T cells, or PBMCs supplied cDNA or gDNA.

Only one count was recorded for this clone. In the study's own analysis: Estimates of nucleated cell counts were drawn from the amplification of reference gene primers. Libraries were prepared by immunoSEQ multiplex PCR; TCRdb keeps only in-frame clonotypes and omits some of them. That table is the source of V, J and clone size, and D and trimming were worked out from the DNA. This table holds more than 85,000 clones, roughly 79% found once. The germline V gene has CDR1 MDHEN and CDR2 SYDVKM. This CDR3 comprises 15 residues. J was trimmed by 4 bases and V by 5 bases; bases with no gene match: 10. The source is an elderly man with acute or convalescent COVID-19. Sequencing input: peripheral blood. The chain combines TRBV28 with TRBJ1-2, with TRBD1 matching 7 bases. For the CDR3, the DNA is TGTGCCAGCAGTGATTCAGGGGGAAGGCTCTATGGCTACACCTTC. This gives the protein CASSDSGGRLYGYTF.